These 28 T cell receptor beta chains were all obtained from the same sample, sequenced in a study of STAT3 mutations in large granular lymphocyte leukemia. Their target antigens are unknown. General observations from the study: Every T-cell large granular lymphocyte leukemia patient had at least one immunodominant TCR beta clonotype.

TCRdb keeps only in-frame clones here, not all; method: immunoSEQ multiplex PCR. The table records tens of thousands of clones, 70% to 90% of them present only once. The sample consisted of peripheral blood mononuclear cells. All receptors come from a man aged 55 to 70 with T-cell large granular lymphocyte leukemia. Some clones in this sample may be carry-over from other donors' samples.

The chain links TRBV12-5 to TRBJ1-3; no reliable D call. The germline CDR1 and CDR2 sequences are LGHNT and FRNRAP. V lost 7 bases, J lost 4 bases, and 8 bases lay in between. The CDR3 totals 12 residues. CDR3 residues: CASAQRGNTIYF. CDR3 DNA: TGTGCTAGTGCCCAGAGGGGAAACACCATATATTTT. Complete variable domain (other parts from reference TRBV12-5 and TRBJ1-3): DARVTQTPRHKVTEMGQEVTMRCQPILGHNTVFWYRQTMMQGLELLAYFRNRAPLDDSGMPKDRFSAEMPDATLATLKIQPSEPRDSAVYFCASAQRGNTIYFGEGSWLTVV.

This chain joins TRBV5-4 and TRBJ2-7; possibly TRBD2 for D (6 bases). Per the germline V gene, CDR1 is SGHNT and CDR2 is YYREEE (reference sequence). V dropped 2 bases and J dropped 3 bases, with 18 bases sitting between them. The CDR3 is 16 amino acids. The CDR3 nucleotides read TGTGCCAGCAGCTTAGGTTCCGGAGGGAATAGCTACGAGCAGTACTTC. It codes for CASSLGSGGNSYEQYF.

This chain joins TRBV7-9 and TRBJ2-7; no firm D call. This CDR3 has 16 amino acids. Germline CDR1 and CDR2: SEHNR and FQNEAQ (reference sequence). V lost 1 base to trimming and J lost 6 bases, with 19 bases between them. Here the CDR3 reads CASSLDDSPRWAEQYF. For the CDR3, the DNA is TGTGCCAGCAGCTTAGATGATAGTCCCCGGTGGGCCGAGCAGTACTTC.

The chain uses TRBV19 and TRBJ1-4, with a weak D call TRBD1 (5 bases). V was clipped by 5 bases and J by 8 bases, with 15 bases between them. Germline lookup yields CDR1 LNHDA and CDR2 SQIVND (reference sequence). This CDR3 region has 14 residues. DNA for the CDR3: TGTGCCAGTAGTCCTGGGGGAGGGGACGAAAAACTGTTTTTT. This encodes CASSPGGGDEKLFF.

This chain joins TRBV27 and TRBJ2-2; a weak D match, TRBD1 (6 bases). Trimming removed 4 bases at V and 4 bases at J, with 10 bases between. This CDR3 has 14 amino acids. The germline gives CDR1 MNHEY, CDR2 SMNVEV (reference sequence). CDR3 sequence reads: CASSSAQGTGELFF. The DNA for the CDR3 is TGTGCCAGCAGTTCCGCACAGGGCACCGGGGAGCTGTTTTTT.

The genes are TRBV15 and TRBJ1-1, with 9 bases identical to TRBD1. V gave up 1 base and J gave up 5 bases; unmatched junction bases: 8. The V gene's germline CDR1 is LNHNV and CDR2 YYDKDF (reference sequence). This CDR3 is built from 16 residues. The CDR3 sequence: CATSRGRQGGRTEAFF. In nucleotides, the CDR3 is TGTGCCACCAGCAGAGGCCGACAGGGGGGTAGAACTGAAGCTTTCTTT.

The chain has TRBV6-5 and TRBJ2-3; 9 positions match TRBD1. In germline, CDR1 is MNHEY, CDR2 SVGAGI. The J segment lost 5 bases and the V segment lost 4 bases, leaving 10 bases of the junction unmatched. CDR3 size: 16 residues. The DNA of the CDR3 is TGTGCCAGCAGTTCACGACAGGGGGATGTTCGAGATACGCAGTATTTT. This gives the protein CASSSRQGDVRDTQYF.

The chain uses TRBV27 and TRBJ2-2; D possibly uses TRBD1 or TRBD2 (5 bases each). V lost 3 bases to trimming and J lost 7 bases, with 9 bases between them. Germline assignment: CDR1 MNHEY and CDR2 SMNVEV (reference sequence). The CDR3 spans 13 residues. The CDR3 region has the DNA TGTGCCAGCAGTTTCAGGGAGAGCGGGGAGCTGTTTTTT. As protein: CASSFRESGELFF.

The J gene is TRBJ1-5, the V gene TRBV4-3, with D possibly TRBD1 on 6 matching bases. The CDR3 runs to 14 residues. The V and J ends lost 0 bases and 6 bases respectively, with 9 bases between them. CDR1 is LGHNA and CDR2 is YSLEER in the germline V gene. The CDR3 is CASSQDPGAQPQHF. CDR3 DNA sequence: TGCGCCAGCAGCCAAGATCCAGGGGCTCAGCCCCAGCATTTT.

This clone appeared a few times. The CDR3 loop is CASSYRTGAYQETQYF. The CDR3 DNA follows: TGCGCCAGCAGCTACAGGACAGGGGCGTACCAAGAGACCCAGTACTTC. The chain recombines TRBV5-1 with TRBJ2-5; 9 bases are a match to TRBD1. CDR1 and CDR2 (germline): SGHRS, YFSETQ. V gave up 3 bases and J gave up 0 bases; unmatched junction bases: 6. The CDR3 runs 16 residues.

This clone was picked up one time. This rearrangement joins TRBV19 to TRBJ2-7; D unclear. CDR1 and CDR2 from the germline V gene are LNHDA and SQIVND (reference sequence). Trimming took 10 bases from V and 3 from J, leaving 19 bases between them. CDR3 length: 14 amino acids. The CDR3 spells CATLRRWHHYEQYF. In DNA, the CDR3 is TGTGCCACCCTTAGAAGGTGGCACCACTACGAGCAGTACTTC.

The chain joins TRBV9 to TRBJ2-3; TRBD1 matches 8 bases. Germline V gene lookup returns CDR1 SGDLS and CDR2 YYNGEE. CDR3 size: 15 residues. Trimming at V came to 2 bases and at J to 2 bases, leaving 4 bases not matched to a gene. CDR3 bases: TGTGCCAGCAGCGTCTTGGACAGGGACACAGATACGCAGTATTTT. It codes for CASSVLDRDTDTQYF.

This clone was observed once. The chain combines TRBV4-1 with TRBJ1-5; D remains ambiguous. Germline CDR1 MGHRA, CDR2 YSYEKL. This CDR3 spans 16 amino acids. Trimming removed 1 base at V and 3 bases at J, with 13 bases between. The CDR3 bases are TGCGCCAGCAGCCAAGGTCTCGGGCAGTACAATCAGCCCCAGCATTTT. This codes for CASSQGLGQYNQPQHF.

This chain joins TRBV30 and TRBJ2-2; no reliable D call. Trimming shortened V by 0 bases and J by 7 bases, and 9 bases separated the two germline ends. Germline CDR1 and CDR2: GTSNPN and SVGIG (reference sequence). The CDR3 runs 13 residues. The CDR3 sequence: CAWSVLSGGELFF. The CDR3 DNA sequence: TGTGCCTGGAGTGTACTGTCGGGCGGGGAGCTGTTTTTT.

The CDR3 sequence: CASSFGTGVTGELFF. CDR3 coding DNA: TGTGCCAGCAGCTTCGGGACAGGGGTAACCGGGGAGCTGTTTTTT. The chain uses TRBV5-4 and TRBJ2-2, with 10 bases lining up with TRBD1. After removal of 2 bases from V and 5 bases from J, the junction contained 3 bases not matched to a gene. The CDR3 loop spans 15 amino acids. CDR1 is SGHNT and CDR2 is YYREEE in the germline V gene (reference sequence).

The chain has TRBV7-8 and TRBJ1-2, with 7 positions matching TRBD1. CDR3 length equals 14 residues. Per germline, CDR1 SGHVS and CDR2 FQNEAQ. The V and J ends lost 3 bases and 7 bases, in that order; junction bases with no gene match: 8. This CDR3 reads CASSFQGGSPGYTF. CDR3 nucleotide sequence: TGTGCCAGCAGCTTCCAGGGGGGATCACCTGGCTACACCTTC.

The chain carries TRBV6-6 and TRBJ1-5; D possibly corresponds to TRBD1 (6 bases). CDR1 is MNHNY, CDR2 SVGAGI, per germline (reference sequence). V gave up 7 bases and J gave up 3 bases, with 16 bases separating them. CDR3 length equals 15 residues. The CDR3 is CASTHGDRPNQPQHF. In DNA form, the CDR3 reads TGTGCCAGCACCCACGGAGACAGGCCCAATCAGCCCCAGCATTTT.

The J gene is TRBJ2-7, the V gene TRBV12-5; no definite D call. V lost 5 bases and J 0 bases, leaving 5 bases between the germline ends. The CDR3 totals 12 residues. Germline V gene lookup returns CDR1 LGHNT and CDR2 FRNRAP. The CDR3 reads CASGGASYEQYF. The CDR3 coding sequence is TGTGCTAGTGGTGGTGCCTCCTACGAGCAGTACTTC.

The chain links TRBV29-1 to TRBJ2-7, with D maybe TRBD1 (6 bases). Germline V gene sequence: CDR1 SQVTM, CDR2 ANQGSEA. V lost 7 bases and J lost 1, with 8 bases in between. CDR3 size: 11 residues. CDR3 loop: CSAGQSYEQYF. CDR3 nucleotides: TGCAGCGCGGGACAATCCTACGAGCAGTACTTC.

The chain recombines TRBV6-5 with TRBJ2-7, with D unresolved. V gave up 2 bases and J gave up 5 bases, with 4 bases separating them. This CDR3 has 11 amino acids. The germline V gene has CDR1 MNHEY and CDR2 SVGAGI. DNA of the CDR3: TGTGCCAGCAGTTACGCCCACGAGCAGTACTTC. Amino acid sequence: CASSYAHEQYF.

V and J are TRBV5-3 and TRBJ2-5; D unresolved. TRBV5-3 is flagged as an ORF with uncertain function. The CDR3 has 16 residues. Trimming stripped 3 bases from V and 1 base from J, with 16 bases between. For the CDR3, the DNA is TGTGCCAGAAGCTCTCTCCAACTGAAACGCCAAGAGACCCAGTACTTC. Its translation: CARSSLQLKRQETQYF.

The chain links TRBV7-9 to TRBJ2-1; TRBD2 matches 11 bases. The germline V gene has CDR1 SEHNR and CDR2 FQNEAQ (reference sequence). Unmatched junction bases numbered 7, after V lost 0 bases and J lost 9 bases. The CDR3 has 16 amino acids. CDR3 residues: CASSLALAGASPEQFF. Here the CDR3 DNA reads TGTGCCAGCAGCTTAGCACTAGCGGGAGCCTCCCCTGAGCAGTTCTTC.

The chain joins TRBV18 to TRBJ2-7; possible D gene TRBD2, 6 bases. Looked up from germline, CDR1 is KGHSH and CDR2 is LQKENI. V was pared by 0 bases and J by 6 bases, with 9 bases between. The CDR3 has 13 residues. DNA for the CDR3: TGTGCCAGCTCACCACCTGGGGGGACCGAGCAGTACTTC. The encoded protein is CASSPPGGTEQYF.

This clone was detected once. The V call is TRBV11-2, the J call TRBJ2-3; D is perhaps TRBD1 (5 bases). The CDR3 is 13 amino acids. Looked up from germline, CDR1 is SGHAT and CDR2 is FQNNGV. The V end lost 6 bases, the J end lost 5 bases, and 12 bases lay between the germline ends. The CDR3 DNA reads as TGTGCCAGCAGTTCCAGGGCTGGAGATACGCAGTATTTT. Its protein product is CASSSRAGDTQYF.

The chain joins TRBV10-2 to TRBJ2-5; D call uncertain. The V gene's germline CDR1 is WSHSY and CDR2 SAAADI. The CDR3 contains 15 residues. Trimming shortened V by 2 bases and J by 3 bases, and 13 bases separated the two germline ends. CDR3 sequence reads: CASSEPLGLEETQYF. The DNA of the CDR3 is TGCGCCAGCAGTGAGCCCCTAGGCCTCGAAGAGACCCAGTACTTC.

The CDR3 protein is CAWSVRRHSYEQYF. The CDR3 region has the DNA TGTGCCTGGAGTGTTCGCCGACACTCCTACGAGCAGTACTTC. The chain joins TRBV30 to TRBJ2-7; D not certain. This CDR3 has 14 residues. Trimming took off 0 bases at V and 0 bases at J, with 9 bases between the two ends. Germline CDR1 reads GTSNPN; CDR2 reads SVGIG (reference sequence).

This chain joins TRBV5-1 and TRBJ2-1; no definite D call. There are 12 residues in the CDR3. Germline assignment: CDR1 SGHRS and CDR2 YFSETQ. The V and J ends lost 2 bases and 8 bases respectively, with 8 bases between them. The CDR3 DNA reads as TGCGCCAGCAGCTTACCCCAGGATGAGCAGTTCTTC. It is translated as CASSLPQDEQFF.

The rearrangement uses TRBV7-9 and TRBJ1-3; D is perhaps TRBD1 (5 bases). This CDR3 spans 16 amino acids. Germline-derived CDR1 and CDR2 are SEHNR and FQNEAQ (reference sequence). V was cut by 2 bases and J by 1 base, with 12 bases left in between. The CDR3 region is CASSLRGVGSGNTIYF. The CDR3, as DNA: TGTGCCAGCAGCTTAAGGGGTGTGGGTTCTGGAAACACCATATATTTT.